The clone carrying this TCR beta chain has ten or more counts. What it binds is unknown. This record belongs to a study of glioma-infiltrating T cells. Study findings and constraints: Non-neoplastic patients had below-expected tissue-blood divergence, while all gliomas exceeded expectation. Tissue and blood shared very few CDR3 sequences.

The CDR3 loop spans 14 amino acids. Germline CDR1 MNHEY, CDR2 SMNVEV (reference sequence). V shed 6 bases and J 2 bases; nucleotides not matched to a gene: 6. Amplification of TCR alpha and beta CDR3 regions from RNA used iRepertoire nested multiplex PCR. One-step reverse transcription and amplification started from approximately 100-400 ng of tissue mRNA or PBMC total RNA. TCRdb reprocessed the multiplex PCR reads via MiXCR and lists one record per CDR3 protein. The table includes approximately 110,000 distinct CDR3 sequences, approximately 25% detected once. This chain links TRBV27 with TRBJ2-7; TRBD2 agrees at 8 bases. The clonotype comes from a human donor with low-grade glioma or glioblastoma, undergoing nonglioma brain surgery, or in good health (not recorded which). Input material: glioma tissue, nonneoplastic brain tissue, or PBMCs (not recorded which). CDR3 sequence (DNA): TGTGCCAGCAGCACGACTAGCGTCCCCTACGAGCAGTACTTC. It encodes CASSTTSVPYEQYF.